These T cell receptor beta chains were read from a single sample in a study of blood T cell repertoires in COVID-19. The data were produced by immunoSEQ multiplex PCR, yet TCRdb's version contains in-frame clones alone and is incomplete. The profile shows fewer than 250,000 clones, 75% to 90% of them singletons. Sequenced: peripheral blood. These receptors all come from a man in his 60s who had recovered from COVID-19. Both conserved end residues are part of each CDR3. D genes are given only for firm matches. Clone sizes are given selectively: once, few, many, or a class where the clone is expanded.

clone_size,j_call,d_call,v_call,cdr3_length,cdr3_aa,cdr3_nt
NA,TRBJ2-1,TRBD2,TRBV9,16,CASSVVAGGAYNEQFF,TGTGCCAGCAGCGTAGTTGCGGGAGGGGCCTACAATGAGCAGTTCTTC
many,TRBJ1-2,NA,TRBV5-6,13,CASSLESNYGYTF,TGTGCCAGCAGCTTGGAGAGTAACTATGGCTACACCTTC
NA,TRBJ1-2,NA,TRBV29-1,15,CSVPGQGSHNYGYTF,TGCAGCGTTCCGGGACAAGGGAGTCATAACTATGGCTACACCTTC
NA,TRBJ2-2,TRBD2,TRBV6-2/TRBV6-3,16,CASSPTGLAGVGELFF,TGTGCCAGCAGTCCAACAGGGCTAGCGGGAGTCGGGGAGCTGTTTTTT
NA,TRBJ2-1,TRBD2,TRBV4-1,16,CASSLLAGESGDEQFF,TGCGCCAGCAGCCTACTAGCGGGGGAATCGGGCGATGAGCAGTTCTTC
NA,TRBJ2-2,NA,TRBV19,14,CASRWGGRTGELFF,TGTGCCAGCAGATGGGGAGGACGGACCGGGGAGCTGTTTTTT
NA,TRBJ2-2,NA,TRBV18,17,CASSPGYGGGGTGELFF,TGTGCCAGCTCACCCGGCTATGGAGGCGGCGGCACCGGGGAGCTGTTTTTT
NA,TRBJ1-2,NA,TRBV7-2,14,CASSLGGPNYGYTF,TGTGCCAGCAGCTTAGGAGGGCCCAACTATGGCTACACCTTC
NA,TRBJ2-4,TRBD1,TRBV29-1,16,CSVERVGTGGRNIQYF,TGCAGCGTTGAAAGGGTGGGGACAGGGGGCAGAAACATTCAGTACTTC
NA,TRBJ2-1,TRBD1,TRBV24-1,13,CATSGTANNEQFF,TGTGCCACGTCGGGGACAGCCAACAATGAGCAGTTCTTC
NA,TRBJ1-2,NA,TRBV6-5,14,CASSRQVANYGYTF,TGTGCCAGCAGCCGACAGGTAGCTAACTATGGCTACACCTTC
NA,TRBJ2-7,NA,TRBV2,16,CASSEPLGSVSYEQYF,TGTGCCAGCAGTGAACCCCTCGGGAGCGTCTCCTACGAGCAGTACTTC
NA,TRBJ1-5,TRBD1,TRBV9,15,CASSKGTGKDQPQHF,TGTGCCAGCAGCAAAGGGACAGGGAAAGATCAGCCCCAGCATTTT
NA,TRBJ2-3,TRBD1,TRBV10-3,14,CATGATGVPDTQYF,TGTGCCACCGGGGCGACAGGGGTCCCAGATACGCAGTATTTT
NA,TRBJ1-1,NA,TRBV18,15,CASSPLGGLNTEAFF,TGTGCCAGCTCACCACTGGGAGGATTAAACACTGAAGCTTTCTTT
NA,TRBJ2-1,NA,TRBV7-3,14,CASSLGQGFNEQFF,TGTGCCAGCAGCTTAGGGCAGGGGTTTAATGAGCAGTTCTTC
NA,TRBJ1-1,TRBD1,TRBV30,16,CAWSTHRGGGRTEAFF,TGTGCCTGGAGTACCCACAGGGGCGGGGGGCGCACTGAAGCTTTCTTT
NA,TRBJ1-6,TRBD1,TRBV6-6,16,CASSWDSPSYNSPLHF,TGTGCCAGCAGCTGGGACAGTCCCTCCTATAATTCACCCCTCCACTTT
once,TRBJ1-5,NA,TRBV19,16,CARTCPGAYSNQPQHF,TGTGCCAGGACCTGCCCAGGGGCGTATAGCAATCAGCCCCAGCATTTT
NA,TRBJ1-6,NA,TRBV5-1,15,CASSRDNTYNSPLHF,TGCGCCAGCAGCCGTGATAACACCTATAATTCACCCCTCCACTTT
NA,TRBJ1-1,TRBD1,TRBV19,15,CASSTLTGGNTEAFF,TGTGCCAGTAGTACCCTGACAGGGGGGAACACTGAAGCTTTCTTT
NA,TRBJ2-3,TRBD2,TRBV5-1,17,CASSPGLAGGHTDTQYF,TGCGCCAGCAGCCCGGGACTAGCGGGAGGGCACACAGATACGCAGTATTTT
NA,TRBJ2-6,TRBD1,TRBV14,16,CASRFRGPGGANVLTF,TGTGCCAGCAGATTCAGGGGGCCCGGAGGGGCCAACGTCCTGACTTTC
NA,TRBJ2-7,NA,TRBV19,15,CASMGPGQSSYEQYF,TGTGCCAGTATGGGGCCAGGGCAGAGCTCCTACGAGCAGTACTTC
NA,TRBJ2-3,NA,TRBV5-1,15,CASSFIRDGGDTQYF,TGCGCCAGCAGCTTTATCAGGGATGGTGGAGATACGCAGTATTTT
NA,TRBJ1-4,NA,TRBV4-1,18,CASSQDLGGMATNEKLFF,TGCGCCAGCAGCCAAGACCTGGGAGGCATGGCAACTAATGAAAAACTGTTTTTT
NA,TRBJ2-7,TRBD2,TRBV10-3,16,CAISGTGLGSSYEQYF,TGTGCCATCAGTGGTACCGGACTAGGGAGCTCCTACGAGCAGTACTTC
NA,TRBJ2-1,TRBD2,TRBV28,15,CASSLSLAGNNEQFF,TGTGCCAGCAGTTTATCTTTAGCGGGCAACAATGAGCAGTTCTTC
NA,TRBJ1-2,TRBD1,TRBV5-4,15,CASSTAGQGTYGYTF,TGTGCCAGCAGCACCGCCGGACAGGGGACCTATGGCTACACCTTC
NA,TRBJ2-1,TRBD1,TRBV6-5,15,CASLLGTGGRDEQFF,TGTGCCAGCCTGCTTGGGACAGGGGGCCGGGATGAGCAGTTCTTC
NA,TRBJ2-6,NA,TRBV5-4,16,CASSSTGSSGANVLTF,TGTGCCAGCAGCTCGACAGGTAGCTCTGGGGCCAACGTCCTGACTTTC
NA,TRBJ2-5,NA,TRBV5-4,13,CASSSSSSGTQYF,TGTGCCAGCAGCTCTTCTTCGAGCGGGACCCAGTACTTC
NA,TRBJ2-1,TRBD2,TRBV9,18,CASSVVAIAGASYNEQFF,TGTGCCAGCAGCGTAGTTGCGATAGCGGGGGCCTCCTACAATGAGCAGTTCTTC
NA,TRBJ2-3,TRBD2,TRBV19,16,CASRTGTSGRTDTQYF,TGTGCCAGTAGAACCGGGACTAGCGGAAGGACAGATACGCAGTATTTT
few,TRBJ2-1,NA,TRBV5-6,15,CASSRSDEGYNEQFF,TGTGCCAGCAGCCGCTCCGATGAGGGCTACAATGAGCAGTTCTTC
NA,TRBJ1-4,TRBD1,TRBV19,14,CASSIDHQTGILFF,TGTGCCAGTAGTATAGACCATCAGACAGGGATACTGTTTTTT
NA,TRBJ2-7,NA,TRBV2,12,CASSEATYEQYF,TGTGCCAGCAGTGAAGCCACCTACGAGCAGTACTTC
NA,TRBJ1-5,NA,TRBV3-1/TRBV3-2,15,CASSQGPSGNQPQHF,TGTGCCAGCAGCCAAGGCCCGTCAGGCAATCAGCCCCAGCATTTT
NA,TRBJ1-1,NA,TRBV6-2/TRBV6-3,14,CASSYGGMNTEAFF,TGTGCCAGCAGTTACGGGGGGATGAACACTGAAGCTTTCTTT
NA,TRBJ2-7,TRBD1,TRBV6-1,16,CASSAQGARIGYEQYF,TGTGCCAGCAGTGCACAGGGGGCCAGGATTGGATACGAGCAGTACTTC
NA,TRBJ2-7,NA,TRBV7-9,14,CASSRTEYSYEQYF,TGTGCCAGCAGCCGGACAGAGTACTCCTACGAGCAGTACTTC